The present T cell receptor beta chain was sequenced within a study of technical replicates of blood from four donors. CDR3 length: 16 residues. In germline, CDR1 is LGHNA, CDR2 YNFKEQ. V trimming: 3 bases; J trimming: 3 bases; junction bases outside the gene matches: 9. Measured with immunoSEQ multiplex PCR; TCRdb has only the in-frame clones, and not every one. The sample has 55,000 to 75,000 clones; less than 95% are singletons. This receptor was taken from a human donor in good health. Some clones in this sample may be carry-over from other donors' samples. The material sequenced was PBMCs. The gene calls are TRBV4-2 and TRBJ2-5, with TRBD1 matching 8 bases. Here the CDR3 reads CASSHHRGVGEETQYF. In nucleotides, the CDR3 is TGTGCCAGCAGCCACCACAGGGGGGTAGGAGAAGAGACCCAGTACTTC.